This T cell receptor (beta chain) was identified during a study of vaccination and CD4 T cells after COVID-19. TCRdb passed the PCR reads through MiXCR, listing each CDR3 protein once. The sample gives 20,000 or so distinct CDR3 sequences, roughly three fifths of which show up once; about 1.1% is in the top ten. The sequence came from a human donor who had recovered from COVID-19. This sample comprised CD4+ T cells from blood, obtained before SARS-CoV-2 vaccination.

CDR3 amino acids: CASSLRRQLNTEAFF. In DNA, the CDR3 is TGTGCCAGCAGTTTACGACGTCAATTGAACACTGAAGCTTTCTTT. The chain couples TRBV27 to TRBJ1-1; no reliable D call. Germline values: CDR1 MNHEY, CDR2 SMNVEV (reference sequence). This CDR3 is 15 amino acids long. Between the trimmed V and J ends, which lost 2 bases and 0 bases, there was a span of 10 bases.